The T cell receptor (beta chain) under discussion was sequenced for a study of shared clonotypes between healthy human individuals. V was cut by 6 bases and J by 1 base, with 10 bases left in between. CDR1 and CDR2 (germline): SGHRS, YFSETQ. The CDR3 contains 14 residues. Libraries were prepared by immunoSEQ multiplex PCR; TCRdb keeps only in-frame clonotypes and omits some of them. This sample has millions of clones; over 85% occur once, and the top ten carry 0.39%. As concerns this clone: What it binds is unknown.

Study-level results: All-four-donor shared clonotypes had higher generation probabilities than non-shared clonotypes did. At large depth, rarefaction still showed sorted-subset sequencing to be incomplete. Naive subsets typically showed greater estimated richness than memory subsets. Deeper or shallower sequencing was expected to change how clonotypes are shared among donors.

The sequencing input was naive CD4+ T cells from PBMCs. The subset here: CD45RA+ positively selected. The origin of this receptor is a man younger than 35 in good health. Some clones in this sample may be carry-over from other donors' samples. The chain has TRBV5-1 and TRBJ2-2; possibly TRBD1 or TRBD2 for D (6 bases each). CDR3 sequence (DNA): TGCGCCAGCAAAAGGGGGGTGAACACCGGGGAGCTGTTTTTT. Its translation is CASKRGVNTGELFF. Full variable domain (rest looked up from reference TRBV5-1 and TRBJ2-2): KAGVTQTPRYLIKTRGQQVTLSCSPISGHRSVSWYQQTPGQGLQFLFEYFSETQRNKGNFPGRFSGRQFSNSRSEMNVSTLELGDSALYLCASKRGVNTGELFFGEGSRLTVL.